This T cell receptor (beta chain) was identified during a study of blood T cell repertoires in COVID-19 (dated by TCRdb to 2019 to 2021). Looking at the study overall: The collaborator samples originated in the United States, Italy and Spain and spanned the acute and convalescent phases of COVID-19. Where available, HLA class I and class II types were taken from metadata supplied by the sample provider and were not determined by assay-based typing. A freely available public database, intended as a resource for researchers studying the immune response to SARS-CoV-2, is where the repertoires were released. The prospective study material was composed of cDNA or gDNA derived from T cells, B-cell-depleted T cells, or PBMCs. The dataset comprised deeply sampled blood TCRbeta repertoires from subjects exposed to, actively infected with, or recovered from COVID-19. The samples were drawn from two sources: the first 160 participants of the ongoing ImmuneRACE study, and 950 to 1,500 subjects contributed by 6 global collaborators. The sample metadata nearly always contained a de-identified subject ID, COVID-19 status, age in years and sex.

One collaborating source in Seattle enrolled patients during active infection and followed them longitudinally through the course of disease. Each collaborating institution followed its own protocols to collect whole blood in K2EDTA tubes. Collaborator samples were shipped for TCRbeta analysis as frozen whole blood, isolated PBMCs, or DNA extracted from either sample type. Study-wide findings and limitations: How much clinical and demographic metadata was included differed by source and by participant, and the metadata was provided uncurated.

Sequences MDHEN (CDR1) and SYDVKM (CDR2) are obtained from the germline V gene. Germline trimming: 6 bases from V, 9 bases from J; junction bases outside gene matches: 12. From the cysteine through the phenylalanine, the CDR3 covers 15 amino acids. The only DNA kept is the CDR3, 45 bases in frame from the first base. TCRbeta CDR3 regions were amplified from genomic DNA using the immunoSEQ Assay, a bias-controlled multiplex PCR. The authors' pipeline ran thus. The number of nucleated cells in each sample was estimated by amplification of reference gene primers within the assay. Sequence reads were collapsed and filtered to measure the absolute abundance of every unique TCRbeta CDR3 rearrangement. For each sample, productive Simpson clonality was calculated by taking the square root of Simpson's diversity index across productive rearrangements. Sourced from immuneACCESS, this table was stored by TCRdb with only in-frame sequences that have V and J called. A share of the clones is absent; for the studies checked, an unresolved V gene accounts for under half, and the remainder has no known explanation. The DNA gave D and trimming, while V, J and clone size come from that table. Within this sample are 150,000 to 200,000 clones, with around 80% of them counted one time only. The ten largest clones take up more than 12% of the sample.

About this clone itself: Its antigen has not been determined. Base qualities are missing; no much larger clone stands one base away.

Here the chain combines TRBV28 and TRBJ1-3, with 9 central nucleotides matching TRBD1. This clonotype was sampled from a woman aged 70-85 years with COVID-19, enrolled during active disease. The sample was peripheral blood. The CDR3 is CASRPGQGQSSTIYF. The sequence in DNA is TGTGCCAGCAGGCCGGGACAGGGCCAGTCCAGCACCATATATTTT.